This T cell receptor (beta chain) comes out of a study of T cell responses to AZD1222 COVID-19 vaccine. On the study more broadly: Timing groups of about 4 and about 12 weeks for second doses were pooled.

In regard to this clone: No antigen is known for it.

Measured with immunoSEQ multiplex PCR; TCRdb has only the in-frame clones, and not every one. The table has 100,000 to 150,000 clones, 75% to 90% seen once. Study conclusions and caveats: Clonal diversity may have been underestimated in mostly white British donors. Baseline seropositives among AZD1222 recipients totaled only 5 to 7. Nearly half of the spike-specific TCRs reportedly recognize variant regions that carry no mutations.

This CDR3 contains 16 residues. CDR1 is LGHDT, CDR2 YNNKEL, per germline (reference sequence). V gave up 0 bases and J gave up 2 bases, with 11 bases separating them. Material: peripheral blood, obtained on day 0 of AZD1222 vaccination. The receptor was derived from an adult in good health. The chain uses TRBV3-1 (or the pseudogene TRBV3-2) and TRBJ1-3; a possible D gene is TRBD1 (5 bases). CDR3: CASSQDSGHTGNTIYF. The CDR3 DNA sequence: TGTGCCAGCAGCCAAGATTCGGGGCATACTGGAAACACCATATATTTT.